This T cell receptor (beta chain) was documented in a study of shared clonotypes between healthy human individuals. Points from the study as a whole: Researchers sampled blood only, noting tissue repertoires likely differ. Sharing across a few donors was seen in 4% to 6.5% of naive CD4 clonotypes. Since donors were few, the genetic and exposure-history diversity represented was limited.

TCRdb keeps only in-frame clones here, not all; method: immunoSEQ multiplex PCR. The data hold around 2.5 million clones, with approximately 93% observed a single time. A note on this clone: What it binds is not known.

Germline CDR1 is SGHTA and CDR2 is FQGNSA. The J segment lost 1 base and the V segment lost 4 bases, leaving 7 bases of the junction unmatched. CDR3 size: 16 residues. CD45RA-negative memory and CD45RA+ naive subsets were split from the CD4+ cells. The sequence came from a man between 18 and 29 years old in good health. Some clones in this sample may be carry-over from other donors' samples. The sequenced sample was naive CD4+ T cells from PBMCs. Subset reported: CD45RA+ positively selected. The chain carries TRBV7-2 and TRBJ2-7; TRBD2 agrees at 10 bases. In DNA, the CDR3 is TGTGCCAGCAGCTCGGCCGGGACTAGCGTTTCCTACGAGCAGTACTTC. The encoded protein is CASSSAGTSVSYEQYF.